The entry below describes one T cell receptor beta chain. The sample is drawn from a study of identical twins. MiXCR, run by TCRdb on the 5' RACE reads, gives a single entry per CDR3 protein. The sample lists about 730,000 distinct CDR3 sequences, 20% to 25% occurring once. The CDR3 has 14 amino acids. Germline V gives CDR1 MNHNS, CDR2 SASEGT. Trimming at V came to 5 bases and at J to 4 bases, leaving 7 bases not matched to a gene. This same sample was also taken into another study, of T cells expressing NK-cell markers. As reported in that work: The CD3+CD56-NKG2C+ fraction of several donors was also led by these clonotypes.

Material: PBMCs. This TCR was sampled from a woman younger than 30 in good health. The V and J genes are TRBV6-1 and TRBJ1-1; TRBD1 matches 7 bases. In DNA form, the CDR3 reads TGTGCCAGCAGTCCCCGGGACAGTTTCACTGAAGCTTTCTTT. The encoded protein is CASSPRDSFTEAFF.